The entry that follows covers one TCR beta chain sequence. The antigen remains undetermined. This record comes from a study of OX40 agonist ivuxolimab in advanced cancers. Study as a whole: Eligibility rules accepted prior anti-PD-1, anti-PD-L1 or anti-CTLA-4 therapy, and 40% to 50% had some.

The CDR3 consists of 16 residues. The V gene end was trimmed by 2 bases and the J gene end by 4 bases; junction bases not matched to a gene: 5. Germline lookup yields CDR1 MDHEN and CDR2 SYDVKM. Findings of the study overall: The mean number of expanded clones was higher in CD8+ T cells than in CD4+.

The assay was immunoSEQ multiplex PCR, and TCRdb's table has in-frame clones only and misses some. The sample holds over 45,000 clones, around 86% seen once. The receptor comes from an adult with an advanced solid tumor such as melanoma, head and neck, liver or kidney cancer. The gene calls are TRBV28 and TRBJ1-6; 7 bases line up with TRBD1. The sample in question was CD4+ or CD8+ T cells sorted from blood, obtained in a trial of the OX40 agonist ivuxolimab. CDR3 amino acids: CASSLLPGQYNSPLHF. DNA of the CDR3: TGTGCCAGCAGTTTACTCCCGGGACAGTATAATTCACCCCTCCACTTT. Full variable domain (outside the CDR3, taken from reference TRBV28 and TRBJ1-6): DVKVTQSSRYLVKRTGEKVFLECVQDMDHENMFWYRQDPGLGLRLIYFSYDVKMKEKGDIPEGYSVSREKKERFSLILESASTNQTSMYLCASSLLPGQYNSPLHFGNGTRLTVT.